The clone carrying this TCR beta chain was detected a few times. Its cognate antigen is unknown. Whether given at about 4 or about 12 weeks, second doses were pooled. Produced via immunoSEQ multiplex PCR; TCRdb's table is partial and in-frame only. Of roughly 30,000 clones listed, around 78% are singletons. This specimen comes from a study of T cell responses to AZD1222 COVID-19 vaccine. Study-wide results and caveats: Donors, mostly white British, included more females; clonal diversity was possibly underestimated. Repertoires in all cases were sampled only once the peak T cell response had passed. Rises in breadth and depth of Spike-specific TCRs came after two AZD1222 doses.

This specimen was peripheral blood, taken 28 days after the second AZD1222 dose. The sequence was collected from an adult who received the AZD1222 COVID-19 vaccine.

The CDR3: CAWSVGLGRSGYTF. CDR3 nucleotide sequence: TGTGCCTGGAGTGTTGGGTTGGGAAGGAGCGGCTACACCTTC. The chain recombines TRBV30 with TRBJ1-2, with D unclear. The length of the CDR3 is 14 residues. Trimming took 0 bases from V and 8 from J, leaving 16 bases between them. Germline V gene lookup returns CDR1 GTSNPN and CDR2 SVGIG (reference sequence).